A selection of T cell receptor beta chains follows, all from one sample in a study of a mutant IDH1 vaccine in newly diagnosed glioma. This table comes from immunoSEQ multiplex PCR, and its TCRdb copy is limited to in-frame clones, with some not included. This table has around 15,000 clones, more than 65% appearing once. The sequencing here drew on PBMCs, taken from a glioma patient treated with radiotherapy, temozolomide or both. The receptor set was obtained from a middle-aged man with glioma. The CDR3 runs from the conserved cysteine through the conserved F or W. The order of the fields is CDR3 DNA, CDR3 protein, J gene, D gene, V gene, clone size. D genes are given only for firm matches. Size values are once, few and many counts, or a class for expanded clones, and some rows have none.

CDR3nt: TGCGCCAGCTCCCCCGGGACAGGGTTCGGCTACACCTTC; CDR3aa: CASSPGTGFGYTF; j_gene: TRBJ1-2; d_gene: TRBD1; v_gene: TRBV10-2; abundance: -
CDR3nt: TGTGCCAGTAGTATTCGAGGGGGGGATGAAAAACTGTTTTTT; CDR3aa: CASSIRGGDEKLFF; j_gene: TRBJ1-4; d_gene: -; v_gene: TRBV19; abundance: -
CDR3nt: TGTGCCAGCAGCAGATCCGCAGGGCTAGAGACCCAGTACTTC; CDR3aa: CASSRSAGLETQYF; j_gene: TRBJ2-5; d_gene: -; v_gene: TRBV7-9; abundance: -
CDR3nt: TGTGCCAGCAGCCAAGATCTACGTCATGGCTACACCTTC; CDR3aa: CASSQDLRHGYTF; j_gene: TRBJ1-2; d_gene: -; v_gene: TRBV14; abundance: once
CDR3nt: TGTGCCAGCAGCGCGCAAGGGACTAGCGGGATAAATGAGCAGTTCTTC; CDR3aa: CASSAQGTSGINEQFF; j_gene: TRBJ2-1; d_gene: TRBD2; v_gene: TRBV7-2; abundance: -
CDR3nt: TGCGCCAGCAGCTTGGCGGGAACCAAAGTGAATGAGCAGTTCTTC; CDR3aa: CASSLAGTKVNEQFF; j_gene: TRBJ2-1; d_gene: -; v_gene: TRBV5-1; abundance: -
CDR3nt: TGTGCCAGCAAAGGACAGGGAGACACCGGGGAGCTGTTTTTT; CDR3aa: CASKGQGDTGELFF; j_gene: TRBJ2-2; d_gene: TRBD1; v_gene: TRBV6-1; abundance: -
CDR3nt: TGTGCCAGCAGCTTGGGGCAGGGACTGGGTACGCAGTATTTT; CDR3aa: CASSLGQGLGTQYF; j_gene: TRBJ2-3; d_gene: -; v_gene: TRBV5-6; abundance: -
CDR3nt: TGTGCCAGCTCACCACCTTCTCCTAGTGGAAACACCATATATTTT; CDR3aa: CASSPPSPSGNTIYF; j_gene: TRBJ1-3; d_gene: -; v_gene: TRBV18; abundance: -
CDR3nt: TGTGCCACCAGCCGTTATAGAAGGACAGGAACTTTAGCCAAAAACATTCAGTACTTC; CDR3aa: CATSRYRRTGTLAKNIQYF; j_gene: TRBJ2-4; d_gene: TRBD1; v_gene: TRBV15; abundance: -
CDR3nt: TGCGCCAGCAGGTTGGGACAGGGGGATGATACGCAGTATTTT; CDR3aa: CASRLGQGDDTQYF; j_gene: TRBJ2-3; d_gene: TRBD1; v_gene: TRBV5-1; abundance: -
CDR3nt: TGTGCCAGCAGTTACTCGAGGGGACCCAATCAGCCCCAGCATTTT; CDR3aa: CASSYSRGPNQPQHF; j_gene: TRBJ1-5; d_gene: -; v_gene: TRBV6-5; abundance: -
CDR3nt: TGTGCCAGCAGTACCAGGACAGGGGGCAATGAGCAGTTCTTC; CDR3aa: CASSTRTGGNEQFF; j_gene: TRBJ2-1; d_gene: TRBD1; v_gene: TRBV6-5; abundance: -
CDR3nt: TGTGCCAGCAACGGGCAGCCGGGCGATATCTATGGCTACACCTTC; CDR3aa: CASNGQPGDIYGYTF; j_gene: TRBJ1-2; d_gene: -; v_gene: TRBV2; abundance: -
CDR3nt: TGCGCCAGCAGCTTCGCTGTGGACACCGGGGAGCTGTTTTTT; CDR3aa: CASSFAVDTGELFF; j_gene: TRBJ2-2; d_gene: -; v_gene: TRBV5-1; abundance: -
CDR3nt: TGCAGCGTGCGGACCTCGGACAGGAGCACAGATACGCAGTATTTT; CDR3aa: CSVRTSDRSTDTQYF; j_gene: TRBJ2-3; d_gene: TRBD1; v_gene: TRBV29-1; abundance: -
CDR3nt: TGTGCCAGCAGCGGGGACCTCCTGGGTTCACCCCTCCACTTT; CDR3aa: CASSGDLLGSPLHF; j_gene: TRBJ1-6; d_gene: -; v_gene: TRBV5-4; abundance: few
CDR3nt: TGCGCCAGCAGCACACGACAGGGAAACTATGGCTACACCTTC; CDR3aa: CASSTRQGNYGYTF; j_gene: TRBJ1-2; d_gene: TRBD1; v_gene: TRBV5-1; abundance: -
CDR3nt: TGTGCCAGCAGTTTAGGGGGTACCAATCAGCCCCAGCATTTT; CDR3aa: CASSLGGTNQPQHF; j_gene: TRBJ1-5; d_gene: -; v_gene: TRBV28; abundance: -
CDR3nt: TGTGCCAGCAGTGACCGGGCGTTGGGCCAAGAGACCCAGTACTTC; CDR3aa: CASSDRALGQETQYF; j_gene: TRBJ2-5; d_gene: -; v_gene: TRBV6-1; abundance: -
CDR3nt: TGCGCCAGCAGCTTGGCCGGGGGCCGTGGAGAGACCCAGTACTTC; CDR3aa: CASSLAGGRGETQYF; j_gene: TRBJ2-5; d_gene: -; v_gene: TRBV5-1; abundance: -
CDR3nt: TGTGCCAGCAGCTTAGCTCGGAACAATGAAAAACTGTTTTTT; CDR3aa: CASSLARNNEKLFF; j_gene: TRBJ1-4; d_gene: -; v_gene: TRBV13; abundance: -
CDR3nt: TGCAGCGGCGTCGGACAGGGAGATGGCTACACCTTC; CDR3aa: CSGVGQGDGYTF; j_gene: TRBJ1-2; d_gene: TRBD1; v_gene: TRBV29-1; abundance: -
CDR3nt: TGTGCCAGCAGCTTTACAGGGGGCGCAGGGGGTGGCTACACCTTC; CDR3aa: CASSFTGGAGGGYTF; j_gene: TRBJ1-2; d_gene: TRBD1; v_gene: TRBV7-2; abundance: -
CDR3nt: TGTGCCAGCAGACGGGGGATAACTCTTACCGACTACACCTTC; CDR3aa: CASRRGITLTDYTF; j_gene: TRBJ1-2; d_gene: -; v_gene: TRBV6-5; abundance: few
CDR3nt: TGTGCCAGCAGTTTAAGGGGGTATAGGGTGCGGGAGTACTCCTACAATGAGCAGTTCTTC; CDR3aa: CASSLRGYRVREYSYNEQFF; j_gene: TRBJ2-1; d_gene: -; v_gene: TRBV27; abundance: -
CDR3nt: TGTGCCAGCAGTTTAGGGGGACAGGGGGTAAATGAGCAGTTCTTC; CDR3aa: CASSLGGQGVNEQFF; j_gene: TRBJ2-1; d_gene: TRBD1; v_gene: TRBV27; abundance: -
CDR3nt: TGTGCCAGCTCACCACCGGAGGGGACTGAAGCTTTCTTT; CDR3aa: CASSPPEGTEAFF; j_gene: TRBJ1-1; d_gene: -; v_gene: TRBV18; abundance: -
CDR3nt: TGTGCCTGGAAGAATAAACTCAAAAATATGAACACTGAAGCTTTCTTT; CDR3aa: CAWKNKLKNMNTEAFF; j_gene: TRBJ1-1; d_gene: -; v_gene: TRBV30; abundance: few
CDR3nt: TGTGCCAGCAGCTCCGGACTAGCGGGAGTTGCGGGCAACACCGGGGAGCTGTTTTTT; CDR3aa: CASSSGLAGVAGNTGELFF; j_gene: TRBJ2-2; d_gene: TRBD2; v_gene: TRBV5-4; abundance: -
CDR3nt: TGCAGCGTTGAATTGTGGAATGAAAAACTGTTTTTT; CDR3aa: CSVELWNEKLFF; j_gene: TRBJ1-4; d_gene: -; v_gene: TRBV29-1; abundance: -
CDR3nt: TGTGCCACCAGCAGAGCCCCCGGGACAGTTGTTTCACCCCTCCACTTT; CDR3aa: CATSRAPGTVVSPLHF; j_gene: TRBJ1-6; d_gene: TRBD1; v_gene: TRBV15; abundance: -
CDR3nt: TGTGCCAGCTCACCACAGGGCACGAACACTGAAGCTTTCTTT; CDR3aa: CASSPQGTNTEAFF; j_gene: TRBJ1-1; d_gene: -; v_gene: TRBV18; abundance: -
CDR3nt: TGTGCCAGCAGCCAATCAGCAGGGGAGGGGTCTAACTATGGCTACACCTTC; CDR3aa: CASSQSAGEGSNYGYTF; j_gene: TRBJ1-2; d_gene: -; v_gene: TRBV4-2; abundance: once
CDR3nt: TGTGCCAGCAGCTTGCAGGCCGGAACCTACGAGCAGTACTTC; CDR3aa: CASSLQAGTYEQYF; j_gene: TRBJ2-7; d_gene: -; v_gene: TRBV5-8; abundance: -
CDR3nt: TGCGCCAGCAGTGAGTCGGAGGGTACAGATACGCAGTATTTT; CDR3aa: CASSESEGTDTQYF; j_gene: TRBJ2-3; d_gene: -; v_gene: TRBV10-1; abundance: -
CDR3nt: TGTGCCAGCAGCCCACTCGGGCCCGGGGGGGTTCAGTACTTC; CDR3aa: CASSPLGPGGVQYF; j_gene: TRBJ2-4; d_gene: TRBD2; v_gene: TRBV7-2; abundance: once
CDR3nt: TGTGCCAGCAGCGCGGGGGGGGCTAGCGGGAGGCTCGGGAATGAGCAGTTCTTC; CDR3aa: CASSAGGASGRLGNEQFF; j_gene: TRBJ2-1; d_gene: TRBD2; v_gene: TRBV5-4; abundance: once
CDR3nt: TGTGCCAGCAGTGCCGACTGGAACACCGGGGAGCTGTTTTTT; CDR3aa: CASSADWNTGELFF; j_gene: TRBJ2-2; d_gene: -; v_gene: TRBV7-6; abundance: once
CDR3nt: TGTGCCAGCAGCCAGGGACTAGCGGGGACTCGCACAGATACGCAGTATTTT; CDR3aa: CASSQGLAGTRTDTQYF; j_gene: TRBJ2-3; d_gene: TRBD2; v_gene: TRBV7-9; abundance: -
CDR3nt: TGTGCCAGCAGTGAAGCGGTACAGGGGTATGGCTACACCTTC; CDR3aa: CASSEAVQGYGYTF; j_gene: TRBJ1-2; d_gene: TRBD1; v_gene: TRBV6-1; abundance: -
CDR3nt: TGCGCCAGCGGGTCCTCGGGGGCTTACGAGCAGTACTTC; CDR3aa: CASGSSGAYEQYF; j_gene: TRBJ2-7; d_gene: -; v_gene: TRBV5-1; abundance: -
CDR3nt: TGTGCCAGCAGCGTAGTAACGGACTATGGCTACACCTTC; CDR3aa: CASSVVTDYGYTF; j_gene: TRBJ1-2; d_gene: -; v_gene: TRBV9; abundance: few
CDR3nt: TGTGCCAGCAGTGGGACCATATCGTACGAGCAGTACTTC; CDR3aa: CASSGTISYEQYF; j_gene: TRBJ2-7; d_gene: -; v_gene: TRBV6-1; abundance: -
CDR3nt: TGTGCCAGCACCGGGGGCCAGGTAGGCAACACCATATATTTT; CDR3aa: CASTGGQVGNTIYF; j_gene: TRBJ1-3; d_gene: -; v_gene: TRBV2; abundance: -
CDR3nt: TGTGCCAGCAGCCCATTAGCTATCAGCACAGATACGCAGTATTTT; CDR3aa: CASSPLAISTDTQYF; j_gene: TRBJ2-3; d_gene: -; v_gene: TRBV11-2; abundance: -
CDR3nt: TGTGCCAGCAGTCGAAGTCCCTACGAGCAGTACTTC; CDR3aa: CASSRSPYEQYF; j_gene: TRBJ2-7; d_gene: -; v_gene: TRBV6-6; abundance: -
CDR3nt: TGTGCCAGCAGCCCCCCGGTCGGTATGAACACTGAAGCTTTCTTT; CDR3aa: CASSPPVGMNTEAFF; j_gene: TRBJ1-1; d_gene: -; v_gene: TRBV7-9; abundance: few
CDR3nt: TGTGCCACCAGCAGTCCCTGGGCGAGACAAGAGACCCAGTACTTC; CDR3aa: CATSSPWARQETQYF; j_gene: TRBJ2-5; d_gene: -; v_gene: TRBV15; abundance: -
CDR3nt: TGTGCCAGCAGCTCATCAGCGGCGGGAGCCCAAGAGACCCAGTACTTC; CDR3aa: CASSSSAAGAQETQYF; j_gene: TRBJ2-5; d_gene: TRBD2; v_gene: TRBV7-9; abundance: -
CDR3nt: TGTGCCAGCAGTTACTCGGGGGGGACCGGAAACACCATATATTTT; CDR3aa: CASSYSGGTGNTIYF; j_gene: TRBJ1-3; d_gene: -; v_gene: TRBV6-5; abundance: -